The clone carrying this T cell receptor (beta chain) was recorded many times. What it recognizes is unknown. The unsorted libraries were made from 2 million PBMCs kept at -80 C. Trimming shortened V by 3 bases and J by 1 base, and 9 bases separated the two germline ends. The germline V gene has CDR1 DFQATT and CDR2 SNEGSKA (reference sequence). CDR3 length: 13 residues. This sample was included in a study of neurological immune-mediated disorders. Regarding the study as a whole: Phylogenetic grouping assigned the repertoires of 18 of 34 multiple sclerosis patients to one related-CDR3 cluster, which constitutes a possible signature. Among expanded clones, no CDR3 amino acid sequences were shared across subjects, a pattern suggesting private repertoires in all groups.

5'RACE generated cDNA with 10-nucleotide random UMIs. TCRdb independently ran MiXCR on the 5' RACE reads; one entry per CDR3 protein. The sample comprises roughly 65,000 distinct CDR3 sequences, roughly 4.9% of which are singletons, and roughly 6% rests with the top ten. The V and J genes are TRBV20-1 and TRBJ1-1; maybe TRBD1 (6 bases). The sequenced sample consisted of PBMCs. The sequence was obtained from a human donor with multiple sclerosis. The donor label of this sample is uncertain. The CDR3 sequence is CSASRDTNTEAFF. The CDR3 DNA reads as TGCAGTGCTAGCAGGGACACGAACACTGAAGCTTTCTTT.